This is a list of T cell receptor beta chains from one sample in a study of T cell changes during pregnancy in multiple sclerosis. The protocol was immunoSEQ multiplex PCR, while the TCRdb copy is restricted to in-frame clones and leaves out a portion. The table includes about 68,000 clones, about nine tenths detected once. The material was peripheral blood, obtained in the third trimester of pregnancy. These receptor sequences come from a female donor with multiple sclerosis, enrolled in a pregnancy study. Each CDR3 is given with its conserved first and last residue. A D gene is named only where the DNA matches it firmly. Rows may omit the clone size; those that give it use once, few, many or a size class.

11 . . TRBJ2-4 TRBV5-6 CASRYKNIQYF TGTGCCAGCAGATACAAAAACATTCAGTACTTC
15 . TRBD1 TRBJ2-7 TRBV29-1 CSVERGRGSSYEQYF TGCAGCGTTGAACGTGGCAGGGGGAGCTCCTACGAGCAGTACTTC
14 . . TRBJ2-1 TRBV10-2 CASSEPGETNEQFF TGCGCCAGCAGTGAGCCGGGTGAGACGAATGAGCAGTTCTTC
11 once . TRBJ2-7 TRBV30 CAWSGQGEQYF TGTGCCTGGAGTGGGCAGGGCGAGCAGTACTTC
13 few . TRBJ1-5 TRBV19 CASRQYGNQPQHF TGTGCCAGCAGACAGTACGGCAATCAGCCCCAGCATTTT
13 . . TRBJ1-4 TRBV13 CASRNVTSRALFF TGTGCCAGCAGAAACGTTACTTCCCGTGCACTGTTTTTT
13 . . TRBJ1-1 TRBV7-9 CASSLNQDTEAFF TGTGCCAGCAGCTTAAATCAGGACACTGAAGCTTTCTTT
13 once TRBD1 TRBJ2-3 TRBV7-8 CAGRGRGTDTQYF TGTGCCGGAAGGGGGCGCGGCACAGATACGCAGTATTTT
13 . . TRBJ1-4 TRBV27 CASSLRRGEKLFF TGTGCCAGCAGCCTGCGGCGCGGTGAAAAACTGTTTTTT
13 . . TRBJ2-7 TRBV5-1 CASSGQLIYEQYF TGCGCCAGCAGCGGACAGCTTATCTACGAGCAGTACTTC
15 . . TRBJ1-4 TRBV6-5 CASSYRGAANEKLFF TGTGCCAGCAGTTACCGGGGGGCCGCTAATGAAAAACTGTTTTTT
11 . . TRBJ1-1 TRBV30 CAWATSTEAFF TGTGCCTGGGCAACAAGCACTGAAGCTTTCTTT
12 . TRBD1 TRBJ1-2 TRBV11-2 CASSFGQDGYTF TGTGCCAGCAGCTTCGGACAGGATGGCTACACCTTC
16 . TRBD2 TRBJ2-5 TRBV6-5 CASSYSDLAGEETQYF TGTGCCAGCAGTTACTCGGACCTCGCGGGAGAAGAGACCCAGTACTTC
15 . TRBD1 TRBJ2-2 TRBV27 CASSTGQGVTGELFF TGTGCCAGCAGTACAGGACAGGGAGTCACCGGGGAGCTGTTTTTT
16 few TRBD1 TRBJ2-2 TRBV7-9 CASSPFGQGVTGELFF TGTGCCAGCAGCCCCTTTGGACAGGGGGTTACCGGGGAGCTGTTTTTT
12 once TRBD1 TRBJ1-1 TRBV6-5 CASSYRRGEAFF TGTGCCAGCAGTTATCGCAGGGGGGAAGCTTTCTTT
17 . TRBD1 TRBJ2-5 TRBV7-2 CASSVGGTGGGQETQYF TGTGCCAGCAGCGTAGGGGGAACAGGGGGAGGTCAAGAGACCCAGTACTTC
15 . TRBD1 TRBJ1-5 TRBV27 CASSLGGQGAQPQHF TGTGCCAGCAGTTTGGGGGGACAGGGGGCACAGCCCCAGCATTTT
16 . TRBD1 TRBJ1-1 TRBV7-9 CASSLASGTGETEAFF TGTGCCAGCAGCTTGGCCTCCGGGACAGGTGAAACTGAAGCTTTCTTT
14 . . TRBJ2-7 TRBV30 CAWSGRDSSYEQYF TGTGCCTGGTCCGGACGGGATAGCTCCTACGAGCAGTACTTC